Below, one T cell receptor beta chain is given with its context. Its antigen is as yet unknown. Germline V gene lookup returns CDR1 SNHLY and CDR2 FYNNEI. Trimming shortened V by 2 bases and J by 4 bases, and 15 bases separated the two germline ends. This CDR3 has 16 amino acids. These data belong to a study of T cell responses to AZD1222 COVID-19 vaccine. Regarding the study as a whole: Every sample of the repertoires postdated the peak T cell response. Close to half of spike-specific TCRs reportedly recognize unmutated variant regions.

Profiling relied on immunoSEQ multiplex PCR, and the TCRdb table lists in-frame clones only, not all of them. This sample has under 150,000 clones; under 95% occur once, and the top ten carry roughly 2.9%. This sequence joins TRBV2 and TRBJ1-3, with D perhaps TRBD1 (5 bases). The clonotype comes from an adult in good health. The source was peripheral blood, collected on day 0 of MenACWY control vaccination. CDR3 bases: TGTGCCAGCAGTGAATGGGGCAGGGAATCGGGAAACACCATATATTTT. This gives the protein CASSEWGRESGNTIYF.